This TCR beta chain stems from a study of response to subunit inactivated influenza vaccine. Germline CDR1 SGHTA, CDR2 FQGNSA. V was pared by 2 bases and J by 0 bases, with 11 bases between. This CDR3 contains 16 residues. TCRdb used MiXCR to reprocess the RT-PCR reads, holding one entry per CDR3 protein. The sample shows about 780,000 distinct CDR3 sequences, 18% of them seen only once. The table lists this clonotype with a few counts. Its antigen is unknown. Study findings and constraints: Authors suggested seasonal influenza vaccinations each recruit few new T cells.

The chain couples TRBV7-2 to TRBJ2-4; a weak D match, TRBD1 (5 bases). The source was PBMCs from blood, collected about 5 days after vaccination. This clonotype was obtained from a man aged 45-60 years who received an inactivated influenza vaccine. The CDR3 bases are TGTGCCAGCAGCTTAAACGTGGGGCTAGCCAAAAACATTCAGTACTTC. As protein: CASSLNVGLAKNIQYF.